This T cell receptor (beta chain) was recovered during a study of tumor-infiltrating lymphocytes in primary liver carcinoma. Making TCR beta cDNA involved approximately 520 ng total RNA and a constant-region primer. Three nested multiplex PCR rounds, a slightly modified ARM-PCR, produced the libraries for TCR beta. In TCRdb, the multiplex PCR reads were re-called with MiXCR into one record per CDR3 protein. The sample comprises roughly 40,000 distinct CDR3 sequences, roughly 80% of which are singletons, and over 30% rests with the top ten. Unsorted bulk tissue (roughly 18-32 mg) underwent RNA and DNA co-extraction. What was sequenced was tumor-adjacent normal liver tissue. This receptor was obtained from a woman aged 30 to 39 with primary liver carcinoma and hepatitis B virus infection.

The CDR3 DNA reads as TGTGGCTTCAGTGAGTCGGTTTCTGGAAACACCATATATTTT. It encodes CGFSESVSGNTIYF. The chain recombines TRBV10-3 with TRBJ1-3; unclear D gene. CDR3 size: 14 residues. The germline V gene encodes CDR1 ENHRY and CDR2 SYGVKD.